These 13 T cell receptor beta chains came from one sample sequenced in a study of radiotherapy plus CTLA-4 blockade in lung cancer. Generated by immunoSEQ multiplex PCR, the TCRdb table keeps only in-frame clones and is missing some. The sample carries more than 75,000 clones, roughly 80% recorded once. The source material was peripheral blood, sampled from a patient treated with radiotherapy plus ipilimumab. The receptor set was obtained from a human donor with non-small cell lung cancer that progressed on radiotherapy plus ipilimumab.

This chain connects TRBV5-1 to TRBJ1-1; D is perhaps TRBD1 (6 bases). The CDR3 runs 14 residues. Trimming took off 4 bases at V and 1 base at J, with 11 bases between the two ends. Germline lookup yields CDR1 SGHRS and CDR2 YFSETQ. The CDR3 coding sequence is TGCGCCAGCAGCCCGGGGGCGGAGAACACTGAAGCTTTCTTT. This gives the protein CASSPGAENTEAFF.

The V call is TRBV13, the J call TRBJ2-1, with D unresolved. CDR1 is PRHDT, CDR2 FYEKMQ, per germline (reference sequence). V lost 0 bases and J lost 8, with 17 bases in between. The CDR3 consists of 16 residues. The CDR3 bases are TGTGCCAGCAGCTTAGGCCTCAACCTAGGAAGAGATGAGCAGTTCTTC. Protein: CASSLGLNLGRDEQFF.

The rearrangement uses TRBV6-1 and TRBJ1-5; 8 bases fit TRBD1. Germline CDR1 and CDR2: MNHNS and SASEGT. Trimming removed 5 bases from V and 7 bases from J; junction bases left unmatched: 7. The CDR3 runs to 14 residues. The CDR3 DNA reads as TGTGCCAGCAGTCCCCAGGGGGCATTCCAGCCCCAGCATTTT. Its protein product is CASSPQGAFQPQHF.

Note on this clone: Within the sample, other DNA sequences also encode this same CDR3. This chain joins TRBV6-6 and TRBJ1-2; D remains ambiguous. Germline V gives CDR1 MNHNY, CDR2 SVGAGI (reference sequence). This CDR3 comprises 16 residues. V lost 5 bases, J lost 8 bases, and 24 bases lay in between. CDR3 protein: CASSNPGRVVGYGYTF. The CDR3 DNA reads TGTGCCAGCAGTAACCCGGGGAGGGTGGTGGGTTACGGCTACACCTTC.

The chain combines TRBV13 with TRBJ2-7; 13 bases are a match to TRBD2. With V trimmed by 5 bases and J by 4 bases, 5 bases remained unmatched. This CDR3 is built from 15 residues. CDR1 and CDR2 (germline): PRHDT, FYEKMQ (reference sequence). The CDR3 DNA is TGTGCCAGCAGCGCCGGACTAGCGGGAGTTTACGAGCAGTACGTC. Translation: CASSAGLAGVYEQYV.

The chain links TRBV7-8 to TRBJ1-1, with a tentative D call TRBD1 (5 bases). V was clipped by 10 bases and J by 0 bases, with 18 bases between them. CDR1 SGHVS and CDR2 FQNEAQ come from the germline V gene. The CDR3 sequence is 15 residues long. The CDR3 DNA reads as TGTGCCACCTTTCGGGACGTTAGGATGAACACTGAAGCTTTCTTT. Translated: CATFRDVRMNTEAFF.

The gene calls are TRBV11-2 and TRBJ2-7, with 8 bases aligning to TRBD1. The germline CDR1 and CDR2 sequences are SGHAT and FQNNGV. CDR3 size: 14 residues. Trimming removed 1 base from V and 3 bases from J; junction bases left unmatched: 2. The CDR3 region is CASSLAGGGYEQYV. The CDR3 nucleotides are TGTGCCAGCAGCTTAGCAGGGGGCGGCTACGAGCAGTACGTC.

The J gene is TRBJ2-7, the V gene TRBV9; D possibly uses TRBD1 or TRBD2 (6 bases each). Trimming left V 4 bases short and J 3 bases short, with 17 bases between. Germline V CDR1 and CDR2: SGDLS, YYNGEE. CDR3 size: 15 residues. DNA for the CDR3: TGTGCCAGCAGCAAAAGGGGGACTCAACTCTACGAGCAGTACTTC. This encodes CASSKRGTQLYEQYF.

The V and J genes are TRBV6-6 and TRBJ1-2; D is ambiguous. Trimming left V 6 bases short and J 7 bases short, with 15 bases between. Germline values: CDR1 MNHNY, CDR2 SVGAGI (reference sequence). CDR3 size: 13 residues. The CDR3 DNA reads as TGTGCCAGCAGAGTGTCTGTTGGTGCTGGCTACACCTTC. Encoded protein: CASRVSVGAGYTF.

The chain links TRBV11-2 to TRBJ1-1; D perhaps matches TRBD1 (6 bases). This CDR3 is 13 amino acids long. The V end lost 1 base, the J end lost 11 bases, and 14 bases lay between the germline ends. The V gene's germline CDR1 is SGHAT and CDR2 FQNNGV. The CDR3 loop is CASSLGDRPTAFF. DNA for the CDR3: TGTGCCAGCAGCTTAGGCGACAGGCCAACCGCTTTCTTT.

This chain links TRBV27 with TRBJ2-2, with D unclear. The CDR3 length is 15 residues. V lost 3 bases to trimming and J lost 4 bases, with 12 bases between them. Germline CDR1 reads MNHEY; CDR2 reads SMNVEV (reference sequence). CDR3 sequence (DNA): TGTGCCAGCAGTTTTCTTAGCTCCCGCACCGGGGAGCTGTTTTTT. Protein sequence: CASSFLSSRTGELFF.

V is TRBV2 and J is TRBJ2-2, with 7 bases lining up with TRBD1. The CDR3 totals 15 residues. Germline V gene data show CDR1 as SNHLY and CDR2 as FYNNEI. The V segment lost 6 bases and the J segment 4 bases; nucleotides outside the gene matches: 8. Written as DNA, the CDR3 is TGTGCCAGCAGCCCGACAGGGTTGGGCACCGGGGAGCTGTTTTTT. Translation: CASSPTGLGTGELFF.

This chain connects TRBV2 to TRBJ2-5; possible D gene TRBD2, 6 bases. This CDR3 is built from 11 residues. V was clipped by 2 bases and J by 11 bases, with 9 bases between them. The germline gives CDR1 SNHLY, CDR2 FYNNEI. CDR3 DNA sequence: TGTGCCAGCAGTGAATTCGCGGGACAGTACTTC. It translates to CASSEFAGQYF.